Listed here are 6 T cell receptor beta chains from one sample, sequenced in a study of T cells in Graves' hyperthyroidism and ophthalmopathy. Amplification targeted TCR beta CDR3 regions from RNA transcripts. The HTBI primer set was used in a first-round RT-PCR of the TCR CDR3. MiXCR, run by TCRdb on the multiplex PCR reads, gives a single entry per CDR3 protein. The sample lists 460,000 or so distinct CDR3 sequences; about an eighth were seen once. Sequencing used blood. The receptors here all came from a woman aged 18-29 years with Graves' hyperthyroidism.

There are many counts of this clonotype. This chain connects TRBV12-3 or TRBV12-4 to TRBJ2-1; 8 bases map to TRBD1. V gave up 1 base and J gave up 6 bases; unmatched junction bases: 5. The CDR3 totals 15 residues. The CDR3 loop is CASSLGDRMSNEQFF. The CDR3 nucleotides read TGTGCCAGCAGTTTAGGGGACAGGATGAGCAATGAGCAGTTCTTC.

The J gene is TRBJ1-5, the V gene TRBV29-1; 10 bases map to TRBD1. The CDR3 spans 13 residues. The V and J ends lost 5 bases and 7 bases, in that order; junction bases with no gene match: 5. The germline V gene has CDR1 SQVTM and CDR2 ANQGSEA. The CDR3 nucleotides read TGCAGCGTTACTGGACAGGGGGACCAGCCCCAGCATTTT. It encodes CSVTGQGDQPQHF. The complete variable domain, with remaining parts taken from reference TRBV29-1 and TRBJ1-5, reads SAVISQKPSRDICQRGTSLTIQCQVDSQVTMMFWYRQQPGQSLTLIATANQGSEATYESGFVIDKFPISRPNLTFSTLTVSNMSPEDSSIYLCSVTGQGDQPQHFGDGTRLSIL.

This clonotype has a count of ten or more. The rearrangement links TRBV7-3 to TRBJ2-3; 7 bases agree with TRBD2. Germline values: CDR1 SGHTA, CDR2 FQGTGA. The CDR3 length is 14 residues. Losses at the gene ends were 10 bases for V and 4 bases for J; bases not matched to a gene: 11. The CDR3 is CATASGDWADTQYF. The CDR3 nucleotides are TGTGCCACCGCTAGCGGTGACTGGGCAGATACGCAGTATTTT.

In this sample, this clonotype turned up a few times. V usage is TRBV28 and J usage is TRBJ1-2; 10 bases map to TRBD1. This CDR3 is built from 14 residues. V was clipped by 3 bases and J by 7 bases; unmatched bases: 5. Germline-derived CDR1 and CDR2 are MDHEN and SYDVKM. The CDR3 sequence: CASSLWDRGGGYTF. For the CDR3, the DNA is TGTGCCAGCAGTTTGTGGGACAGGGGAGGTGGCTACACCTTC.

This clonotype has at least ten counts. V usage is TRBV7-8 and J usage is TRBJ2-1, with 9 bases lining up with TRBD2. V trimming: 4 bases; J trimming: 8 bases; junction bases outside the gene matches: 9. The CDR3 length is 15 residues. The germline CDR1 and CDR2 sequences are SGHVS and FQNEAQ. CDR3 sequence reads: CASSSAGGPGDEQFF. CDR3 coding DNA: TGTGCCAGCAGCTCGGCGGGAGGGCCCGGCGATGAGCAGTTCTTC.

This clonotype was seen ten or more times. The rearrangement uses TRBV2 and TRBJ1-1, with a weak D call TRBD1 (5 bases). Germline CDR1 SNHLY, CDR2 FYNNEI. Trimming removed 3 bases at V and 8 bases at J, with 13 bases between. The CDR3 sequence is 13 residues long. DNA of the CDR3: TGTGCCAGCAGTGAGGGTTTGGGGGGAGAAGCTTTCTTT. This gives the protein CASSEGLGGEAFF.